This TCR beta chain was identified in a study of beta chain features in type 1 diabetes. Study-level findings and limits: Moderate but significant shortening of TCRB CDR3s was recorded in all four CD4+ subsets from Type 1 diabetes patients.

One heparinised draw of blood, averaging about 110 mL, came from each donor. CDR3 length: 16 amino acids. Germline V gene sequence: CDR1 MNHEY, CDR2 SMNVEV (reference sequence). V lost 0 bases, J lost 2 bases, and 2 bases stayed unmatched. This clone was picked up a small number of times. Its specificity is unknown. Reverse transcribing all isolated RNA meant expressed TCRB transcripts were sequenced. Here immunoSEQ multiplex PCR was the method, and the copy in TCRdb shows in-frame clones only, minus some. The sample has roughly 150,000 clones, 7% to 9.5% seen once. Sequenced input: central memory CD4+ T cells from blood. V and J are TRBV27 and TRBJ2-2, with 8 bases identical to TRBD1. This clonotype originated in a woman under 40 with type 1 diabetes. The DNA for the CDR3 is TGTGCCAGCAGTTTATCCAGGGGGCGAAACACCGGGGAGCTGTTTTTT. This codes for CASSLSRGRNTGELFF.